This T cell receptor beta chain was sequenced during a study of CD8+CD57+ T cells in acquired aplastic anemia. Study context: Isolated CD4+ and CD8+ cells, once sorted, yielded DNA averaging roughly 3.2 ug.

Genomic DNA constituted the template upon which TCR beta VDJ and CDR3 profiling was performed. TCRdb independently ran MiXCR on the reads; one entry per CDR3 protein. The sample consists of 200,000 or so distinct CDR3 sequences, about half of them appearing once. The study's findings and limits: Patients and controls had CD8+ Simpson's diversity values that were not significantly distinct. Overlap between patients and controls comprised 25 to 30 CD8+ CDR3 sequences.

A remark on this clonotype: Antigen: not known.

Patients sequenced had flow cytometry evidence of CD8+CD57+ cell expansion. Patients, without exception, had severe acquired aplastic anemia. The CDR3 is 13 residues long. V lost 8 bases, J lost 1 base, and 11 bases lay in between. The germline gives CDR1 SNHLY, CDR2 FYNNEI. This receptor was taken from a human donor with aplastic anemia. The chain carries TRBV2 and TRBJ2-5; perhaps TRBD2 as D (7 bases). Input material: sorted CD4+, CD8+, or CD8+CD57+ T cells (not recorded which) from PBMCs. This chain's CDR3 is CASVRGGQETQYF. DNA of the CDR3: TGTGCCAGCGTAAGGGGGGGCCAAGAGACCCAGTACTTC.